What follows is one T cell receptor beta chain and its context. In the original analysis: By means of reference gene primer amplification, nucleated cell counts were estimated. Profiled with immunoSEQ multiplex PCR; TCRdb holds only in-frame clones, not every one. V, J and clone size are taken as reported in that table, and D and trimming were inferred from the DNA itself. The data hold tens of thousands of clones, with roughly 80% observed a single time. This sample was taken from a study of blood T cell repertoires in COVID-19. Turning to the study itself: Sites across the United States, Italy and Spain contributed samples from acute and convalescent COVID-19. The analysed material was cDNA or gDNA that came from T cells, B-cell-depleted T cells, or PBMCs.

The source is a human donor in a cohort sampled during active COVID-19. Sequencing was carried out using peripheral blood.

The CDR3 DNA is TGTGCCACCAGTGATTTGCGCAGGGGGCCGACCTACGAGCAGTACTTC. Its translation: CATSDLRRGPTYEQYF. The rearrangement uses TRBV24-1 and TRBJ2-7, with TRBD1 matching over 8 bases. Germline-derived CDR1 and CDR2 are KGHDR and SFDVKD. The CDR3 length is 16 residues. The V gene end was trimmed by 0 bases and the J gene end by 2 bases; junction bases not matched to a gene: 5.